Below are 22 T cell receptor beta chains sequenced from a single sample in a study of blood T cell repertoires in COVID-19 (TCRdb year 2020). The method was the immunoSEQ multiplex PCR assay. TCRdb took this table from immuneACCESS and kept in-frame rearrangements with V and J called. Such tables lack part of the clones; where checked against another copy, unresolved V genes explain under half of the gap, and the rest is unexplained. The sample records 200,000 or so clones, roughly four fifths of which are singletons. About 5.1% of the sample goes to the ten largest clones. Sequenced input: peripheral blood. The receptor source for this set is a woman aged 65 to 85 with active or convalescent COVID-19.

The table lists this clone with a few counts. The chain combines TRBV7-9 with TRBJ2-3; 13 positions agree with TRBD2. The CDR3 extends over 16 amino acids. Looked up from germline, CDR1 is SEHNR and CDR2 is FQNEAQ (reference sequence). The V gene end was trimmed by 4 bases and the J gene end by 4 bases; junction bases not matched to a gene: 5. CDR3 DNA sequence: TGTGCCAGCAGCTCAGGACTAGCGGGAGTGGCAGATACGCAGTATTTT. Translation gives CASSSGLAGVADTQYF.

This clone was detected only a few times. The CDR3 coding sequence is TGTGCCAGCAGCGTATCAGGGCTTGGATCCTACGAGCAGTACTTC. Protein: CASSVSGLGSYEQYF. This rearrangement joins TRBV9 to TRBJ2-7; D perhaps matches TRBD1 (5 bases). V shed 1 base and J shed 1 base, with 12 bases lying between them. The CDR3 is 15 amino acids. Per the germline V gene, CDR1 is SGDLS and CDR2 is YYNGEE. Filled out from reference TRBV9 and TRBJ2-7, the complete variable domain reads DSGVTQTPKHLITATGQRVTLRCSPRSGDLSVYWYQQSLDQGLQFLIQYYNGEERAKGNILERFSAQQFPDLHSELNLSSLELGDSALYFCASSVSGLGSYEQYFGPGTRLTVT.

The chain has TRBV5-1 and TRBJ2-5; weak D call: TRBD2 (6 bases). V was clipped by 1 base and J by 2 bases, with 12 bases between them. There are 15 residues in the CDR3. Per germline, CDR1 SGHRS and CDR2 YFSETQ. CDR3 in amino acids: CASSLRASEQETQYF. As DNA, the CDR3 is TGCGCCAGCAGCTTGCGCGCTAGCGAGCAAGAGACCCAGTACTTC.

The DNA of the CDR3 is TGTGCCAGCAGCCTAGGACAGGGGGTAGTAGATCAGCCCCAGCATTTT. The encoded protein is CASSLGQGVVDQPQHF. V is TRBV7-6 and J is TRBJ1-5; 10 nucleotides align to TRBD1. Germline values: CDR1 SGHVS, CDR2 FNYEAQ. J gave up 5 bases and V 5 bases, and 9 bases lay outside the gene matches. CDR3 size: 16 residues.

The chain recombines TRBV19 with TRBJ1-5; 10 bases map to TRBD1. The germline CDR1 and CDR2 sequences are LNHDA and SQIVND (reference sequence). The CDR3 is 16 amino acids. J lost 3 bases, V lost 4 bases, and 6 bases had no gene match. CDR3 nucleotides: TGTGCCAGTAGTAGGGACAGGGGCCCCGACAATCAGCCCCAGCATTTT. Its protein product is CASSRDRGPDNQPQHF.

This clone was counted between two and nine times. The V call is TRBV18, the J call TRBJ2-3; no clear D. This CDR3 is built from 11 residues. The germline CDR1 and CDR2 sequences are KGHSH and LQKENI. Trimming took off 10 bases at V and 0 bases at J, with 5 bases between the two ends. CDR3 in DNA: TGTGCCACGCGAAGCACAGATACGCAGTATTTT. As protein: CATRSTDTQYF.

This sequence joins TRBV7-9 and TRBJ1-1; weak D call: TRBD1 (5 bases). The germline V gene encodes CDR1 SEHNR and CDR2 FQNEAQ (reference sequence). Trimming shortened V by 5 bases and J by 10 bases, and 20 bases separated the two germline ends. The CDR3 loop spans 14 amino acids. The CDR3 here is CASSLPGPPGRAFF. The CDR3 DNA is TGTGCCAGCAGCCTGCCGGGGCCCCCCGGGAGAGCTTTCTTT.

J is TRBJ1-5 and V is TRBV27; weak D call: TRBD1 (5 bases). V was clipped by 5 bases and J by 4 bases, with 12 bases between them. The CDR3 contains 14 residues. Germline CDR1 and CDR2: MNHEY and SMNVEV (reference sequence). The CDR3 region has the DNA TGTGCCAGCAGTAATCTAAAGGGGAATCAGCCCCAGCATTTT. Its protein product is CASSNLKGNQPQHF.

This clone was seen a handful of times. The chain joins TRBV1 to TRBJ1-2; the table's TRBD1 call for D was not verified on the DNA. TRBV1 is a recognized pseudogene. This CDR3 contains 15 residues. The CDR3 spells CTSSHLQGLGGGYTF. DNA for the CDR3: TGCACCAGCAGCCACCTACAGGGGTTAGGTGGTGGCTACACCTTC.

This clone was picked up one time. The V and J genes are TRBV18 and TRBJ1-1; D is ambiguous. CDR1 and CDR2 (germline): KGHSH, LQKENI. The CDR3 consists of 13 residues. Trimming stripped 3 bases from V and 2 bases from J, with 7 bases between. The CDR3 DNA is TGTGCCAGCTCACCGGCTGCAAACACTGAAGCTTTCTTT. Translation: CASSPAANTEAFF.

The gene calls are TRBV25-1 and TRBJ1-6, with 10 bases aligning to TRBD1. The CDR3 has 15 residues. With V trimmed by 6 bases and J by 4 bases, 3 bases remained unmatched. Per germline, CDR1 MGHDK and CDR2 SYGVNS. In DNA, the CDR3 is TGTGCCAGCAGCGGGGACAGGGGTTATAATTCACCCCTCCACTTT. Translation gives CASSGDRGYNSPLHF.

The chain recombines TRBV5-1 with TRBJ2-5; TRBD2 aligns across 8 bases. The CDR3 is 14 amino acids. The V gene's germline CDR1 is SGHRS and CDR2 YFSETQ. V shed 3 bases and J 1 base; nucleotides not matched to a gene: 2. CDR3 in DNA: TGCGCCAGCAGCTCTACTAGCGGCCAAGAGACCCAGTACTTC. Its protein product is CASSSTSGQETQYF.

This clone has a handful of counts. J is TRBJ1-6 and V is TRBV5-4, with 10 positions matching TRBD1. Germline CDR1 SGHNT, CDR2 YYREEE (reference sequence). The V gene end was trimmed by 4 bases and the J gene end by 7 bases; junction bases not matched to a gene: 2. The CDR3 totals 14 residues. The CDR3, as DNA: TGTGCCAGCAGCCAGGGACAGGGGAATTCACCCCTCCACTTT. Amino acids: CASSQGQGNSPLHF.

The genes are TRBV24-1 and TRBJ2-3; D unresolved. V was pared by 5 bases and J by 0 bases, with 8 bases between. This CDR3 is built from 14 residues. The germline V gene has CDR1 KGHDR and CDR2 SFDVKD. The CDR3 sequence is CATSGARSTDTQYF. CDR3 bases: TGTGCCACCAGTGGTGCTAGAAGCACAGATACGCAGTATTTT.

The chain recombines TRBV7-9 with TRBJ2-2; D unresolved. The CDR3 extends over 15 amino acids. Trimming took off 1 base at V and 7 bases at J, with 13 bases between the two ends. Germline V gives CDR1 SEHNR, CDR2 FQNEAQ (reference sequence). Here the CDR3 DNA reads TGTGCCAGCAGCTTAGGTCGAGGTTACGACGGGGAGCTGTTTTTT. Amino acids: CASSLGRGYDGELFF. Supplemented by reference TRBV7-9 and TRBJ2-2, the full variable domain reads DTGVSQNPRHKITKRGQNVTFRCDPISEHNRLYWYRQTLGQGPEFLTYFQNEAQLEKSRLLSDRFSAERPKGSFSTLEIQRTEQGDSAMYLCASSLGRGYDGELFFGEGSRLTVL.

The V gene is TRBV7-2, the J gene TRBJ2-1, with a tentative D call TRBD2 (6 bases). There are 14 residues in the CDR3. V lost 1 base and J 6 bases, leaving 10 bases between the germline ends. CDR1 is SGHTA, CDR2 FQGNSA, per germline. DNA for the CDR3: TGTGCCAGCAGCTTAGTTAGACTAGTCAATGAGCAGTTCTTC. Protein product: CASSLVRLVNEQFF.

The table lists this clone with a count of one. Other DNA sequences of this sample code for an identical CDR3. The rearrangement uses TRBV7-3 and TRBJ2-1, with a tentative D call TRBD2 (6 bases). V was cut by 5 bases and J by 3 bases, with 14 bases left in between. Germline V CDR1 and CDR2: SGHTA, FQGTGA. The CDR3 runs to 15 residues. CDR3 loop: CASSLGLASYNEQFF. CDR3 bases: TGTGCCAGCAGCCTGGGGCTAGCGAGCTACAATGAGCAGTTCTTC.

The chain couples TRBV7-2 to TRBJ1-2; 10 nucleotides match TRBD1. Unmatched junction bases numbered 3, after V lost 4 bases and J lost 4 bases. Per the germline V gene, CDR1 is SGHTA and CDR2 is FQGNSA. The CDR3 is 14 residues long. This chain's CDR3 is CASSSDRGPYGYTF. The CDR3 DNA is TGTGCCAGCAGCTCCGACAGGGGGCCCTATGGCTACACCTTC.

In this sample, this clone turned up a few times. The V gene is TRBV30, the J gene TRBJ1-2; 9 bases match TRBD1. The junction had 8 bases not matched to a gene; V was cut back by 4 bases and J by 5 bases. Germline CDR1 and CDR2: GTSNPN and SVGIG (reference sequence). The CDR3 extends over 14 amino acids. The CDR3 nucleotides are TGTGCCTGGATGCTAGACAGGGGGACTTATGGCTACACCTTC. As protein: CAWMLDRGTYGYTF. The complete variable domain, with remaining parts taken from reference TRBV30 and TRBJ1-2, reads SQTIHQWPATLVQPVGSPLSLECTVEGTSNPNLYWYRQAAGRGLQLLFYSVGIGQISSEVPQNLSASRPQDRQFILSSKKLLLSDSGFYLCAWMLDRGTYGYTFGSGTRLTVV.

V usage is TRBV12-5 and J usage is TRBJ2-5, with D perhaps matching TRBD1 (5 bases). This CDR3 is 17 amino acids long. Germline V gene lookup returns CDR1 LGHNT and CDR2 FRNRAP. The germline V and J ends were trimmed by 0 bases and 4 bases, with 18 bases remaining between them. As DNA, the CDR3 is TGTGCTAGTGGTTTGGTAGCAGGGCTGGGGCCCTTAGAGACCCAGTACTTC. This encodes CASGLVAGLGPLETQYF.

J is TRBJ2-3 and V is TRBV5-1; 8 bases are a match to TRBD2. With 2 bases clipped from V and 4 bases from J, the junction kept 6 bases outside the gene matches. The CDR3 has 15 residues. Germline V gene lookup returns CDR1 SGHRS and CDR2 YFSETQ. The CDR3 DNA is TGCGCCAGCAGCTTTACTAGCGGTGGCCCAGATACGCAGTATTTT. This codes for CASSFTSGGPDTQYF.

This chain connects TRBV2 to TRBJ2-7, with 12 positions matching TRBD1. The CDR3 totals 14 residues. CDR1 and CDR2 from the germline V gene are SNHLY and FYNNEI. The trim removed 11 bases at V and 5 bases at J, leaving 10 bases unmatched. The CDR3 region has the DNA TGTGCCCGTTCTCTGGGACAGGGGGCAAACGAGCAGTACTTC. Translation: CARSLGQGANEQYF.